This T cell receptor beta chain was documented in a study of blood T cell repertoires in COVID-19. This CDR3 is built from 13 residues. Germline V gene lookup returns CDR1 MNHEY and CDR2 SVGAGI. With 8 bases clipped from V and 8 bases from J, the junction kept 5 bases outside the gene matches. This clone was seen a handful of times. Profiled with immunoSEQ multiplex PCR; TCRdb holds only in-frame clones, not every one. This sample has about 240,000 clones, with 87% found just once. This TCR derives from a man aged 60 to 75 who had recovered from COVID-19. The J gene is TRBJ1-6, the V gene TRBV6-5, with 8 bases fitting TRBD1. Specimen: peripheral blood. This chain's CDR3 is CASLRDRYSPLHF. DNA of the CDR3: TGTGCCAGCCTCCGGGACAGGTATTCACCCCTCCACTTT.